The clone carrying this T cell receptor (beta chain) was recorded only once. Its antigen is still unknown. This entry is derived from a study of T cell repertoires in cytomegalovirus infection. Study information: CMV infection plus the matching HLA type was flagged by public TCR beta signatures. General study points: Cumulative frequency of public TCR beta families picked out carriers of CMV plus the relevant HLA. The ex vivo response was dominated by HLA-C-restricted CMV-specific TCR beta clonotypes.

MiXCR was run by TCRdb on the reads, yielding one entry per CDR3 protein. This table has approximately 730,000 distinct CDR3 sequences, 25% to 30% appearing once. CDR3 size: 15 residues. Trimming took 6 bases from V and 6 from J, leaving 18 bases between them. Germline CDR1 and CDR2: MDHEN and SYDVKM. The starting material was cultured CD8+ T cells from PBMCs, obtained from culture after CMV antigen stimulation. The V and J genes are TRBV28 and TRBJ2-1; the D is unclear. This receptor was identified in a human donor in good health (CMV status not recorded). Some clones in this sample may be carry-over from other donors' samples. CDR3 loop: CASSSLGQPRNEQFF. CDR3 DNA: TGTGCCAGCAGCTCTCTCGGGCAGCCCCGCAATGAGCAGTTCTTC.